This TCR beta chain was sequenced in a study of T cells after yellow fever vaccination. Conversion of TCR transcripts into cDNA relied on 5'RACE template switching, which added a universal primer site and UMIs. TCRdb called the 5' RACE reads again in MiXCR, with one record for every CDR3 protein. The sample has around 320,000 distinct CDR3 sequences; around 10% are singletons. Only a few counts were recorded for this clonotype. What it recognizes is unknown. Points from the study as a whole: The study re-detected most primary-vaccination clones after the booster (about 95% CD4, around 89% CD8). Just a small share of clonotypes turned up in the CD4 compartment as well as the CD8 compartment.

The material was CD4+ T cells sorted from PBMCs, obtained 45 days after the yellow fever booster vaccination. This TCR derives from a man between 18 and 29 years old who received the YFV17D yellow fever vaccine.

CDR3 residues: CASREQGSDEQYF. The DNA of the CDR3 is TGTGCCAGCAGGGAACAGGGCTCAGACGAGCAGTACTTC. The chain recombines TRBV12-3 or TRBV12-4 with TRBJ2-7; perhaps TRBD1 as D (6 bases). The CDR3 is made up of 13 amino acids. The germline V and J ends were trimmed by 6 bases and 5 bases, with 14 bases remaining between them.